Detailed here is one T cell receptor (beta chain). Its antigen is unknown. It was the roughly 130-subject validation cohort, separate from the roughly 700-subject first cohort, to which the donors belonged. Germline assignment: CDR1 SGHDT and CDR2 YYEEEE. There are 15 residues in the CDR3. The V segment lost 4 bases and the J segment 6 bases; nucleotides outside the gene matches: 10. Method: immunoSEQ multiplex PCR; TCRdb's copy keeps in-frame clones and lacks some. The sample contains roughly 50,000 clones, more than 75% of which appear only once. This entry comes from a study of cytomegalovirus exposure and HLA in healthy donors. In the study overall: The use of the same platform for the 120 validation repertoires and the roughly 730 first-cohort repertoires was reported by a later analysis.

General study points: Rarity characterized most TCR sequences, yet some public TCRs appeared in many donors. In vitro data verified a few CMV-associated chains as specific for CMV antigens.

This receptor was taken from a man younger than 30 in good health and CMV-seronegative. The chain couples TRBV5-6 to TRBJ2-3, with 8 bases aligning to TRBD1. The sequencing sample was made of PBMCs. DNA of the CDR3: TGTGCCAGCAGCCAGCAAGGACAGGGATACGATACGCAGTATTTT. It codes for CASSQQGQGYDTQYF.